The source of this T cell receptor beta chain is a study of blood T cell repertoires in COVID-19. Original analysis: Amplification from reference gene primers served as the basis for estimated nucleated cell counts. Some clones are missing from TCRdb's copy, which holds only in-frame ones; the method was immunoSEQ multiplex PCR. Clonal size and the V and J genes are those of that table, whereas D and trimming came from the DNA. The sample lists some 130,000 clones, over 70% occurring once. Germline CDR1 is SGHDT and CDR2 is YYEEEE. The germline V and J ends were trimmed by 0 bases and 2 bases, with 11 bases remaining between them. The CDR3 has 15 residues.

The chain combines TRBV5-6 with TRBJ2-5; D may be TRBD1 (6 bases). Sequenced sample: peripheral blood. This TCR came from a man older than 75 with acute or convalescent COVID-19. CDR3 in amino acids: CASSLAGQGQETQYF. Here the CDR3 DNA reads TGTGCCAGCAGCTTGGCGGGGCAGGGGCAAGAGACCCAGTACTTC.